A selection of T cell receptor beta chains follows, all from one sample in a study of blood T cells in healthy people across ages. Each CDR3 protein is one row after TCRdb ran MiXCR on the 5' RACE reads. The data hold some 800,000 distinct CDR3 sequences, with 20% to 25% observed a single time. These records were also assigned to another study, of T cells of mothers and their children.

The material sequenced was blood. These receptors all come from a boy aged 10-17 years in good health. Both conserved end residues are part of each CDR3. Fields, in order: J gene, V gene, CDR3 length, CDR3 protein.

j_gene: TRBJ1-2
v_gene: TRBV5-6
len: 15
CDR3aa: CASSLDLDSNYGYTF

j_gene: TRBJ1-1
v_gene: TRBV6-2/TRBV6-3
len: 13
CDR3aa: CASEARTDPEAFF

j_gene: TRBJ2-1
v_gene: TRBV7-9
len: 16
CDR3aa: CASSPDKAGHSNEQFF

j_gene: TRBJ1-1
v_gene: TRBV5-1
len: 15
CDR3aa: CASSQDRGRSTEAFF

j_gene: TRBJ1-2
v_gene: TRBV29-1
len: 12
CDR3aa: CSVDRADEGYTF

j_gene: TRBJ2-5
v_gene: TRBV15
len: 19
CDR3aa: CATSSFPGDREGVEETQYF

j_gene: TRBJ1-6
v_gene: TRBV6-2/TRBV6-3
len: 15
CDR3aa: CASSPGQGFNSPLHF

j_gene: .
v_gene: TRBV20-1
len: 14
CDR3aa: CSARGGTGGAEQYF

j_gene: TRBJ2-1
v_gene: TRBV7-8
len: 16
CDR3aa: CASSLGLAGPNNEQFF

j_gene: TRBJ2-7
v_gene: TRBV4-3
len: 15
CDR3aa: CASSHGRDRAYEQYF

j_gene: TRBJ2-2
v_gene: TRBV11-1
len: 16
CDR3aa: CASSSGQGLDTGELFF

j_gene: TRBJ2-1
v_gene: TRBV6-2/TRBV6-3
len: 13
CDR3aa: CASSYRWGDEQFF